Shown below are 15 T cell receptor beta chains from a single sample sequenced in a study of blood T cell repertoires in COVID-19. Measured with immunoSEQ multiplex PCR; TCRdb has only the in-frame clones, and not every one. The sample lists roughly 100,000 clones; 87% were seen once. The sample consisted of peripheral blood. The receptors were gathered from a man aged 45-65 years in a cohort sampled during active COVID-19.

The CDR3 DNA is TGTGCCAGCACCATAACCCCTCTGCGACTAGCGGGGGAGCAAGAGACCCAGTACTTC. Encoded protein: CASTITPLRLAGEQETQYF. This chain uses TRBV28 with TRBJ2-5; 12 positions agree with TRBD2. CDR3 length equals 19 residues. After removal of 7 bases from V and 2 bases from J, the junction contained 17 bases not matched to a gene. The germline CDR1 and CDR2 sequences are MDHEN and SYDVKM.

The rearrangement uses TRBV2 and TRBJ2-5, with 12 bases matching TRBD1. This CDR3 is 17 amino acids long. V dropped 1 base and J dropped 6; count of bases not matched to a gene: 9. CDR1 and CDR2 (germline): SNHLY, FYNNEI. The CDR3 here is CASSEELGTGGLKTQYF. As DNA, the CDR3 is TGTGCCAGCAGTGAAGAGTTAGGGACAGGGGGCCTGAAGACCCAGTACTTC.

This chain links TRBV7-9 with TRBJ2-3, with D possibly being TRBD1 (6 bases). This CDR3 contains 15 residues. From germline, CDR1 is SEHNR and CDR2 FQNEAQ (reference sequence). V was trimmed by 10 bases and J by 2 bases, leaving 19 bases between them. CDR3 nucleotides: TGTGCCACCCTCGTAGGGGGACGAGACACAGATACGCAGTATTTT. Protein product: CATLVGGRDTDTQYF.

This chain links TRBV27 with TRBJ2-5; TRBD1 might be the D (5 bases). The CDR3 runs 16 residues. V lost 6 bases to trimming and J lost 6 bases, with 23 bases between them. CDR1 is MNHEY and CDR2 is SMNVEV in the germline V gene (reference sequence). This CDR3 is CASSPPFAGHEKTQYF. CDR3 in DNA: TGTGCCAGCAGCCCTCCGTTTGCAGGGCATGAAAAGACCCAGTACTTC.

The rearrangement uses TRBV19 and TRBJ2-7, with a tentative D call TRBD1 (6 bases). This CDR3 is built from 16 residues. Trimming removed 4 bases at V and 2 bases at J, with 18 bases between. Per germline, CDR1 LNHDA and CDR2 SQIVND (reference sequence). CDR3: CASSSLPDSPPYEQYF. The CDR3 nucleotides read TGTGCCAGTAGTAGTCTACCGGACAGCCCGCCCTACGAGCAGTACTTC.

This clone was seen a few times. The rearrangement links TRBV7-9 to TRBJ2-5; 10 bases are a match to TRBD2. Trimming took 4 bases from V and 2 from J; bases not matched to a gene: 7. CDR1 SEHNR and CDR2 FQNEAQ come from the germline V gene (reference sequence). This CDR3 is built from 16 residues. The CDR3 DNA is TGTGCCAGCAGCTCCTCCCCTAGCGGGGGACAAGAGACCCAGTACTTC. Its translation: CASSSSPSGGQETQYF.

The rearrangement uses TRBV6-5 and TRBJ2-1; 11 bases are shared with TRBD2. Germline CDR1 and CDR2: MNHEY and SVGAGI. The V and J ends lost 4 bases and 13 bases, in that order; junction bases with no gene match: 9. This CDR3 region has 14 residues. CDR3 nucleotide sequence: TGTGCCAGCAGTTCTTCTAGCGGGGGGTTGCCCCAGTTCTTC. It encodes CASSSSSGGLPQFF.

This chain joins TRBV5-4 and TRBJ1-2; weak D call: TRBD1 (6 bases). Germline V gene lookup returns CDR1 SGHNT and CDR2 YYREEE (reference sequence). Trimming pared 4 bases from V and 4 bases from J, leaving 11 bases between. This CDR3 has 13 amino acids. Here the CDR3 reads CASSLDRTYGYTF. The CDR3 DNA sequence: TGTGCCAGCAGCCTAGACAGGACCTATGGCTACACCTTC.

The chain links TRBV20-1 to TRBJ1-2; 8 bases match TRBD1. In germline, CDR1 is DFQATT, CDR2 SNEGSKA (reference sequence). The CDR3 loop spans 15 amino acids. The ends lost 3 bases at V and 5 bases at J; junction bases unmatched: 11. CDR3: CSASTTGTGRYGYTF. CDR3 bases: TGCAGTGCTAGTACCACCGGGACAGGTCGGTATGGCTACACCTTC.

The V call is TRBV29-1, the J call TRBJ1-3; perhaps TRBD1 as D (5 bases). The CDR3 is made up of 13 amino acids. Germline CDR1 is SQVTM and CDR2 is ANQGSEA. V lost 7 bases and J 3 bases, leaving 13 bases between the germline ends. The CDR3 loop is CSASGGYGNTIYF. CDR3 bases: TGCAGCGCCTCCGGGGGGTATGGAAACACCATATATTTT.

A few counts support this clone. V usage is TRBV11-3 and J usage is TRBJ1-1; possibly TRBD1 for D (6 bases). The CDR3 has 14 amino acids. V was cut by 7 bases and J by 4 bases, with 16 bases left in between. Per germline, CDR1 SGHNT and CDR2 YENEEA. CDR3 sequence reads: CASTTGPRGTEAFF. Written as DNA, the CDR3 is TGTGCCAGCACAACAGGGCCAAGAGGCACTGAAGCTTTCTTT.

This clone has only one observation. This chain joins TRBV6-5 and TRBJ1-2; D remains unclear. The length of the CDR3 is 15 residues. Trimming left V 4 bases short and J 3 bases short, with 15 bases between. Germline loops: CDR1 MNHEY, CDR2 SVGAGI. CDR3 nucleotide sequence: TGTGCCAGCAGTTCTTCCCCTCAGCGGCACTATGGCTACACCTTC. Amino acids: CASSSSPQRHYGYTF.

The rearrangement uses TRBV24-1 and TRBJ1-1, with TRBD1 as a possible D gene (5 bases). Per the germline V gene, CDR1 is KGHDR and CDR2 is SFDVKD. CDR3 length: 13 residues. Trimming took 2 bases from V and 6 from J, leaving 9 bases between them. CDR3 loop: CATSDSRVAEAFF. The CDR3 DNA is TGTGCCACCAGTGATTCCAGGGTGGCTGAAGCTTTCTTT.

The chain has TRBV28 and TRBJ2-5, with 7 bases fitting TRBD1. The CDR3 is 16 amino acids. The germline V gene encodes CDR1 MDHEN and CDR2 SYDVKM. With V trimmed by 4 bases and J by 4 bases, 12 bases remained unmatched. The CDR3 nucleotides read TGTGCCAGCAGTTCCCACCCTGCAGGGGGATTAGAGACCCAGTACTTC. Its protein is CASSSHPAGGLETQYF.

This sequence joins TRBV7-6 and TRBJ2-3; possibly TRBD2 for D (6 bases). The V gene's germline CDR1 is SGHVS and CDR2 FNYEAQ. The V end was cut by 2 bases, the J end by 0 bases, with 9 bases between. The CDR3 sequence is 15 residues long. The DNA of the CDR3 is TGTGCCAGCAGCTTAATGCGGGGTAGCACAGATACGCAGTATTTT. Translating it yields CASSLMRGSTDTQYF.